The entry that follows covers one T cell receptor (beta chain) sequence. This sample was included in a study of blood T cell repertoires in COVID-19. Study at large: Whether acute or convalescent, the COVID-19 samples came from the United States, Italy and Spain.

V was pared by 3 bases and J by 3 bases, with 15 bases between. The length of the CDR3 is 16 residues. CDR1 is MNHNS and CDR2 is SASEGT in the germline V gene. The protocol was immunoSEQ multiplex PCR, while the TCRdb copy is restricted to in-frame clones and leaves out a portion. The data hold around 94,000 clones, with around 90% observed a single time. The chain recombines TRBV6-1 with TRBJ2-1; D might be TRBD2 (7 bases). The sequencing input was peripheral blood. The receptor comes from a man younger than 35 with acute or convalescent COVID-19. CDR3 sequence reads: CASSEGGLRLYNEQFF. CDR3 nucleotide sequence: TGTGCCAGCAGTGAGGGGGGGCTTCGGCTCTACAATGAGCAGTTCTTC.